This T cell receptor (beta chain) was recorded in a study of blood T cell repertoires in COVID-19. The CDR3 is 15 residues long. Germline trimming cut 1 base from V and 4 bases from J; bases unmatched to any gene: 1. Germline-derived CDR1 and CDR2 are LNHDA and SQIVND (reference sequence). Sequenced by immunoSEQ multiplex PCR; TCRdb stores in-frame clones only, minus some. The data contain 300,000 to 400,000 clones, about 90% of them seen just once; the ten biggest clones take up around 3.5%. For this clone: This specimen includes other DNA sequences encoding the same CDR3.

This chain links TRBV19 with TRBJ2-1, with 10 bases fitting TRBD2. Source material: peripheral blood. The sequence derives from a woman aged 18-29 years who had recovered from COVID-19. The CDR3 nucleotides read TGTGCCAGTAGTATAGGGACTAGCGGATACAATGAGCAGTTCTTC. It translates to CASSIGTSGYNEQFF.